This paragraph covers one TCR beta chain sequence. Seattle-derived patients entered the study during active infection and were followed longitudinally. In the study's own analysis: Nucleated cell counts were estimated from reference gene primer amplification. Clones were read by immunoSEQ multiplex PCR, and TCRdb kept only the in-frame ones, dropping some. The D gene and trimming were derived from the DNA, and the V and J assignments and clone size from that table. The sample lists about 180,000 clones, over 80% occurring once. The data were obtained in a study of blood T cell repertoires in COVID-19. Study-level background: COVID-19 samples, acute and convalescent, were from the United States, Italy and Spain. T cells, B-cell-depleted T cells, or PBMCs supplied cDNA or gDNA.

Per the germline V gene, CDR1 is MNHEY and CDR2 is SVGAGI. The V gene end was trimmed by 6 bases and the J gene end by 4 bases; junction bases not matched to a gene: 5. This CDR3 comprises 14 residues. The genes are TRBV6-5 and TRBJ1-1, with 10 bases aligning to TRBD1. The specimen was peripheral blood. This receptor was identified in a woman in her 40s with COVID-19, enrolled during active disease. CDR3 in DNA: TGTGCCAGCAGCATCCGGGACAGGGGCACTGAAGCTTTCTTT. This encodes CASSIRDRGTEAFF.